This T cell receptor (beta chain) was profiled in a study of CD4 T cells in relation to SARS-CoV-2 and coronaviruses. General study results and limits: Pre-pandemic and post-infection samples never came from the same donor. According to naive versus memory sequencing, detected responses are memory recall, not newly primed.

As regards this clone: Antigen specificity is unknown.

Naive and memory CD4+ T cell DNA was deep-sequenced without culture. TCRdb's table, derived via immunoSEQ multiplex PCR, lists solely in-frame clones and lacks some. The repertoire holds about 60,000 clones, with 94% as singletons. CD4+ T cells from unexposed donors were obtained before the COVID-19 pandemic (2011-2018). Naive and memory CD4+ T cells came from enriched cryopreserved PBMCs. The sequenced sample consisted of naive CD4+ T cells from PBMCs. Subset specified: naive CD4+ T cells isolated by negative enrichment. The source is a human donor in good health.

For the CDR3, the DNA is TGTGCCAGCAGCCAAACTCAGCGGGAAGCTTTCTTT. It specifies CASSQTQREAFF. V gene TRBV14 combines with J gene TRBJ1-1, with D uncertain. This CDR3 has 12 amino acids. Germline V CDR1 and CDR2: SGHDN, FVKESK. Between the trimmed V and J ends, which lost 2 bases and 8 bases, there was a span of 9 bases. Looking up the rest from reference TRBV14 and TRBJ1-1 gives the full variable domain: EAGVTQFPSHSVIEKGQTVTLRCDPISGHDNLYWYRRVMGKEIKFLLHFVKESKQDESGMPNNRFLAERTGGTYSTLKVQPAELEDSGVYFCASSQTQREAFFGQGTRLTVV.